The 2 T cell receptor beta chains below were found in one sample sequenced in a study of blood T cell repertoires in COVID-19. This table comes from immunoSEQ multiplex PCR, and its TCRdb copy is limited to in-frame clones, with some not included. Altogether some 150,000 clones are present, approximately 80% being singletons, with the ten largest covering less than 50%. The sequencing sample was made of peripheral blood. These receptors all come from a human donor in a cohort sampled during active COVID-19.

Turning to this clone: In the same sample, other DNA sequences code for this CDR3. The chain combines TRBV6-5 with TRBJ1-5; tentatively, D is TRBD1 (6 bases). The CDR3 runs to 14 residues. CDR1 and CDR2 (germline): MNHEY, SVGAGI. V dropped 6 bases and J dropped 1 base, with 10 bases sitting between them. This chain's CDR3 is CASRTQGSNQPQHF. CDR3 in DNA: TGTGCCAGCAGGACACAGGGCAGCAATCAGCCCCAGCATTTT.

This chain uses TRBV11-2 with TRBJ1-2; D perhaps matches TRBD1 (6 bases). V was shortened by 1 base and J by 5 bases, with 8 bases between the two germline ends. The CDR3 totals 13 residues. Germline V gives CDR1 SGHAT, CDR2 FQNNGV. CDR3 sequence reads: CASSLGQGYGYTF. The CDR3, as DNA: TGTGCCAGCAGCTTAGGGCAGGGGTATGGCTACACCTTC.